The 13 T cell receptor beta chains below come from one sample, sequenced in a study of blood T cell repertoires in COVID-19 (dated by TCRdb to about 2020). The library was prepared using the immunoSEQ multiplex PCR assay. In its TCRdb copy, this immuneACCESS table keeps in-frame sequences only and misses some clones. Where compared with another copy, unresolved V genes explain less than half of these, and the others have no known cause. This sample comprises about 320,000 clones, about 85% of them detected only once. The ten largest account for 1.5% to 2% of the sample. Input material: PBMCs or T cells enriched from blood (not recorded which). The receptors originated from a woman aged 30 to 39 who had been exposed to COVID-19.

J is TRBJ2-7 and V is TRBV28; D might be TRBD1 (6 bases). This CDR3 contains 15 residues. The V gene's germline CDR1 is MDHEN and CDR2 SYDVKM. Trimming took 5 bases from V and 5 from J, leaving 19 bases between them. CDR3 residues: CASSLQGQGYHEQYF. DNA for the CDR3: TGTGCCAGCAGTCTCCAGGGGCAGGGGTACCACGAGCAGTACTTC.

The CDR3 nucleotides are TGTGCCAGTAGTATAGAGACAGAGACCTATGGCTACACCTTC. It specifies CASSIETETYGYTF. This chain connects TRBV19 to TRBJ1-2, with D possibly matching TRBD1 (5 bases). V gave up 0 bases and J gave up 4 bases, with 9 bases separating them. The CDR3 is made up of 14 amino acids. The germline gives CDR1 LNHDA, CDR2 SQIVND (reference sequence).

The gene calls are TRBV29-1 and TRBJ2-7; D is ambiguous. The CDR3 is made up of 12 amino acids. The germline CDR1 and CDR2 sequences are SQVTM and ANQGSEA. Trimming took off 4 bases at V and 1 base at J, with 8 bases between the two ends. CDR3 nucleotide sequence: TGCAGCGTTGTTTACGGGTCCTACGAGCAGTACTTC. This codes for CSVVYGSYEQYF.

This clone has only one observation. J is TRBJ1-2 and V is TRBV5-4, with 12 bases aligning to TRBD1. V was pared by 0 bases and J by 9 bases, with 3 bases of the junction left unmatched. Germline values: CDR1 SGHNT, CDR2 YYREEE (reference sequence). This CDR3 is 14 amino acids long. The CDR3 loop reads CASSLGDRGLSYTF. As DNA, the CDR3 is TGTGCCAGCAGCTTGGGGGACAGGGGGCTGAGCTACACCTTC.

J is TRBJ2-7 and V is TRBV28; 8 bases are shared with TRBD1. This CDR3 has 15 residues. Trimming at V came to 6 bases and at J to 0 bases, leaving 7 bases not matched to a gene. Germline assignment: CDR1 MDHEN and CDR2 SYDVKM. The CDR3 nucleotides read TGTGCCAGCAGCCCGGGACAGGCTCGCTCCTACGAGCAGTACTTC. This encodes CASSPGQARSYEQYF.

This clone was seen just once. The chain uses TRBV12-3 or TRBV12-4 and TRBJ2-7, with TRBD1 matching over 9 bases. Trimming at V came to 7 bases and at J to 3 bases, leaving 4 bases not matched to a gene. The CDR3 loop spans 13 amino acids. CDR3 DNA: TGTGCCAGCACCCCGGGACAGGGCTACGAGCAGTACTTC. Amino acid sequence: CASTPGQGYEQYF.

V usage is TRBV30 and J usage is TRBJ1-2, with a weak D call TRBD1 (5 bases). V dropped 2 bases and J dropped 8 bases, with 18 bases sitting between them. The CDR3 has 14 residues. From germline, CDR1 is GTSNPN and CDR2 SVGIG (reference sequence). The CDR3 sequence is CAWSYGANWGGYTF. CDR3 coding DNA: TGTGCCTGGAGTTATGGGGCTAACTGGGGCGGCTACACCTTC.

The table lists this clone with a count of one. This rearrangement joins TRBV28 to TRBJ1-1; D might be TRBD1 (6 bases). The CDR3 consists of 13 residues. From germline, CDR1 is MDHEN and CDR2 SYDVKM. V dropped 5 bases and J dropped 5 bases, with 12 bases sitting between them. CDR3 coding DNA: TGTGCCAGCAGTCCCATTGACAGGACTGAAGCTTTCTTT. Translating it yields CASSPIDRTEAFF.

The chain is built from TRBV7-9 and TRBJ1-1; D ambiguous. Between the trimmed V and J ends, which lost 3 bases and 1 base, there was a span of 12 bases. CDR1 and CDR2 from the germline V gene are SEHNR and FQNEAQ (reference sequence). There are 15 residues in the CDR3. The CDR3 protein is CASSFRSSGNTEAFF. CDR3 nucleotides: TGTGCCAGCAGCTTTCGATCTTCAGGGAACACTGAAGCTTTCTTT.

The chain recombines TRBV28 with TRBJ1-3, with 8 positions matching TRBD1. J was trimmed by 14 bases and V by 4 bases; bases with no gene match: 4. There are 11 residues in the CDR3. CDR1 MDHEN and CDR2 SYDVKM come from the germline V gene. This CDR3 reads CASSSQTGVYF. In DNA form, the CDR3 reads TGTGCCAGCAGTTCCCAGACAGGGGTATATTTT.

The genes are TRBV27 and TRBJ1-5; weak D call: TRBD1 (5 bases). This CDR3 spans 14 amino acids. V lost 6 bases and J lost 7, with 16 bases in between. Germline lookup yields CDR1 MNHEY and CDR2 SMNVEV (reference sequence). CDR3 nucleotides: TGTGCCAGCAGGCTACAGGCAGCGAGGCAGCCCCAGCATTTT. Translated, it gives CASRLQAARQPQHF.

This sequence joins TRBV5-1 and TRBJ1-2; TRBD1 is a possible D gene (6 bases). V shed 0 bases and J shed 6 bases, with 15 bases lying between them. Germline V gives CDR1 SGHRS, CDR2 YFSETQ. There are 15 residues in the CDR3. CDR3 bases: TGCGCCAGCAGCTTGGGCAGGGGCGTCTCTGATGGCTACACCTTC. It specifies CASSLGRGVSDGYTF. The full variable domain, its missing parts supplied by reference TRBV5-1 and TRBJ1-2, is KAGVTQTPRYLIKTRGQQVTLSCSPISGHRSVSWYQQTPGQGLQFLFEYFSETQRNKGNFPGRFSGRQFSNSRSEMNVSTLELGDSALYLCASSLGRGVSDGYTFGSGTRLTVV.

In its sample, this clone was seen a few times. This chain uses TRBV7-9 with TRBJ1-1, with D possibly matching TRBD1 (5 bases). Germline loops: CDR1 SEHNR, CDR2 FQNEAQ (reference sequence). Trimming cost V 7 bases and J 3 bases, with 18 bases left between them. The CDR3 spans 15 residues. This CDR3 reads CASKRPEGAYTEAFF. The CDR3, as DNA: TGTGCCAGCAAAAGACCCGAAGGGGCCTACACTGAAGCTTTCTTT.